This T cell receptor beta chain comes out of a study of shared clonotypes between healthy human individuals. Overall study: Each donor contributed plates that comprised three CD4 naive, three CD4 memory, two CD8 naive and one CD8 memory.

The genomic DNA of each subset was split evenly across several immunoSEQ plates. Method: immunoSEQ multiplex PCR; TCRdb's copy keeps in-frame clones and lacks some. The sample has almost 750,000 clones, 72% seen once. This clonotype was obtained from a woman in her twenties or thirties in good health. Sequenced material: memory CD4+ T cells sorted from blood. Subset specified: CD45RA-negative fraction.

CDR3 nucleotides: TGTGCCAGCAGCTTAGGGGGGGGCGCCGGGTTAGGCTATGGCTACACCTTC. The encoded protein is CASSLGGGAGLGYGYTF. The V gene is TRBV7-2, the J gene TRBJ1-2, with TRBD1 as a possible D gene (6 bases). V lost 1 base to trimming and J lost 4 bases, with 19 bases between them. The CDR3 is 17 residues long. In germline, CDR1 is SGHTA, CDR2 FQGNSA.